This T cell receptor (beta chain) comes out of a study of glioma-infiltrating T cells after dendritic cell vaccination (TCRdb year 2016). For the study in its entirety: The cohort included approximately 15 glioblastoma patients drawn from Phase I and II dendritic cell vaccination trials, of whom 9 were newly diagnosed and 6 had recurrent disease. The vaccine was prepared from monocyte-derived dendritic cells that were cultured for approximately seven days with IL-4 and GM-CSF and then pulsed overnight with autologous tumor lysate. Deep sequencing of TCR beta CDR3 regions was used to quantify tumor-infiltrating lymphocyte content and compare tumor and blood repertoires in dendritic cell-vaccinated glioblastoma patients. Patients received autologous tumor lysate-pulsed dendritic cell vaccination between the early 2000s and the early 2010s. Each patient got three intradermal injections of the dendritic cell vaccine, spaced at biweekly intervals, in the arm below the axilla. TCR sequencing metrics, including TIL content and tumor-blood repertoire overlap, were correlated with survival after dendritic cell vaccination.

Looking up the germline V gene yields CDR1 SGHRS and CDR2 YFSETQ. V loses 0 bases, J loses 4 bases, and the germline ends lie 14 bases apart. Inclusive of the bounding cysteine and phenylalanine, the CDR3 is 15 residues long. Left in the record is the CDR3 DNA by itself, 45 bases read in frame from the first base. To be selected, patients needed enough residual fresh-frozen tumor tissue and more than two years of available survival data. Although molecular status otherwise differed among the glioblastoma patients, no patient had an isocitrate dehydrogenase mutation. PBMC were collected before vaccination, two weeks after the third vaccination, and at tumor progression if tumor progression occurred. Genomic DNA was extracted with the Qiagen DNeasy Blood extraction Kit. Points on this clone: Its target antigen remains unknown. Base qualities are not at hand, and no much larger clone is one base apart.

The immunoSEQ assay amplified TCRB CDR3 regions from roughly 2 micrograms of genomic DNA, or from all available DNA when less than that amount was available. Multiplex PCR used 60 forward primers for TCR V beta segments and 13 reverse primers for J beta segments. To estimate the number of reads per starting template, synthetic control templates were added to each sample at limiting dilution. Reads of 87 bp were generated by sequencing on the Illumina HiSeq System. The study's own analysis went as follows. To remove PCR and sequencing errors, closely related sequences were merged with a nearest neighbor algorithm. TCR overlap was defined as the percentage of unique tumor TCR beta sequences that were also found in the peripheral blood of the same patient. In TCRdb, the immuneACCESS table is reduced to in-frame sequences with V and J assigned. These tables do not hold every clone; where another copy was compared, an unresolved V gene accounts for under half, and the others remain unexplained. Clone size and V and J calls were adopted from that table, with D and trimming inferred from the DNA. The sample table lists about 64,000 clones, 75% to 85% of them with a count of one. The ten biggest clones cover about 10% of the sample.

Overall results and qualifications from the work: The cohort was small and heterogeneous, few patients had complete blood and tumor sets, and even fewer had initial-recurrent tumor pairs. Higher estimated pretreatment TIL content predicted longer time to progression and overall survival after dendritic cell vaccination. No direct relationship between TCR clonality and survival was found, suggesting a diverse polyclonal response may matter. The TCR overlap response model with three groups was called speculative and said to need prospective validation.

The material was blood, obtained before dendritic cell vaccination. This receptor was taken from a human donor with glioblastoma. The rearranged chain carries TRBV5-1 and TRBJ2-7; the D gene is possibly TRBD2, with 6 bases matching. The CDR3 region has the sequence CASSLAGTPNYEQYF. The sequenced DNA: TGCGCCAGCAGCTTGGCCGGGACTCCCAATTACGAGCAGTACTTC.